The entry that follows covers one T cell receptor beta chain sequence. Its antigen is not known. Germline CDR1 and CDR2: MDHEN and SYDVKM. Trimming pared 11 bases from V and 7 bases from J, leaving 21 bases between. The CDR3 length is 14 residues. The data are from a study of cytotoxic CD8 clonotypes in ibrutinib-treated CLL. Study background: Response samples were drawn at a median of roughly 13 months of treatment, range 6 to 36.

Findings and limits, study-wide: Clonality, elevated at ibrutinib response, dropped back toward baseline at progression. Measured clonality at baseline was greater than in age-matched healthy donors and tracked with circulating CD8+ T-cell counts.

TCRdb keeps only in-frame clones here, not all; method: immunoSEQ multiplex PCR. Of around 150,000 clones in the sample, 70% to 90% are singletons; the top ten hold about 7.6%. The sample in question was PBMCs, obtained after 36 months of ibrutinib treatment. This chain links TRBV28 with TRBJ2-1; D gene uncertain. The TCR sequence derives from a human donor with chronic lymphocytic leukemia. The CDR3 region has the DNA TGTGCCTGCTGTGGCCCGGGCGCCCCTAATGAGCAGTTCTTC. Translation: CACCGPGAPNEQFF. Filled out from reference TRBV28 and TRBJ2-1, the complete variable domain reads DVKVTQSSRYLVKRTGEKVFLECVQDMDHENMFWYRQDPGLGLRLIYFSYDVKMKEKGDIPEGYSVSREKKERFSLILESASTNQTSMYLCACCGPGAPNEQFFGPGTRLTVL.